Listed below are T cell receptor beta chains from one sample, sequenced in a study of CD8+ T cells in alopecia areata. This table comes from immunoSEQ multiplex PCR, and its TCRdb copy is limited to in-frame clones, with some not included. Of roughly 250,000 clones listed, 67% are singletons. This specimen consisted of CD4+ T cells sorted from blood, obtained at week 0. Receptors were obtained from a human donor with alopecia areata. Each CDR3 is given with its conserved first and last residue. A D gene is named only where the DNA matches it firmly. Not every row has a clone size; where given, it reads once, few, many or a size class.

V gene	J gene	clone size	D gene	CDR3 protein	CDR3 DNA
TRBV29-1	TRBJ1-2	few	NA	CSVRGNPYGYTF	TGCAGCGTTCGGGGAAATCCCTATGGCTACACCTTC
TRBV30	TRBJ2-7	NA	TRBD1	CAWSVRQGHEQYF	TGTGCCTGGAGTGTACGACAGGGGCACGAGCAGTACTTC
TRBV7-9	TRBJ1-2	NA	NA	CASSPGHASNPTF	TGTGCCAGCAGCCCGGGACACGCGTCAAACCCCACCTTC
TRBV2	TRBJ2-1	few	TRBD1	CASSTGQGALSSYNEQFF	TGTGCCAGCAGCACGGGACAGGGGGCCCTTAGCTCCTACAATGAGCAGTTCTTC
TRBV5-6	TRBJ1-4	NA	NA	CASSLGPRINEKLFF	TGTGCCAGCAGCTTGGGACCCAGGATCAATGAAAAACTGTTTTTT
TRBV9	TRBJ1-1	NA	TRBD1	CASSALGGNTEAFF	TGTGCCAGCAGCGCCCTAGGGGGCAACACTGAAGCTTTCTTT
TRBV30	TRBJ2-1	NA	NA	CAWARSYNEQFF	TGTGCCTGGGCAAGGTCCTACAATGAGCAGTTCTTC
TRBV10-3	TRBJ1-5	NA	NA	CAISESGADQPQHF	TGTGCCATCAGTGAGTCCGGCGCCGATCAGCCCCAGCATTTT
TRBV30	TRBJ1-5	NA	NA	CAWSPGRDQPQHF	TGTGCCTGGAGTCCTGGCAGGGATCAGCCCCAGCATTTT
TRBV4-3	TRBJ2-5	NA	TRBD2	CASSQDFERGGQETQYF	TGCGCCAGCAGCCAAGATTTCGAGCGGGGGGGCCAAGAGACCCAGTACTTC
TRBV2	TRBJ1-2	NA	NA	CAILTGPYGYTF	TGTGCCATCCTGACAGGCCCGTATGGCTACACCTTC
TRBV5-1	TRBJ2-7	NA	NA	CASSRGTNGLYEQYF	TGCGCCAGCAGCCGAGGCACGAACGGACTTTACGAGCAGTACTTC
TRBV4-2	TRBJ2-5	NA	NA	CASSQAGFGEETQYF	TGTGCCAGCAGCCAGGCGGGCTTCGGGGAGGAGACCCAGTACTTC
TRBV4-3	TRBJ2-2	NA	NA	CASSQDPGGNTGELFF	TGCGCCAGCAGCCAAGACCCCGGGGGGAACACCGGGGAGCTGTTTTTT
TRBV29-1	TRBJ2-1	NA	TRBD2	CSVPAGGGEQFF	TGCAGCGTTCCAGCGGGAGGCGGTGAGCAGTTCTTC
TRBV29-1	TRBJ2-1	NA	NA	CSVGGSLGNEQFF	TGCAGCGTTGGAGGGAGCTTGGGGAATGAGCAGTTCTTC
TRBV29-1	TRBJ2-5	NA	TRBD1	CSAGQGGETQYF	TGCAGCGCCGGACAGGGCGGAGAGACCCAGTACTTC
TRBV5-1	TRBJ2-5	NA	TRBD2	CASSLSGTSEETQYF	TGCGCCAGCAGCTTGTCCGGGACTAGCGAAGAGACCCAGTACTTC
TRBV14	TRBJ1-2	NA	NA	CASSQDVVGSGYTF	TGTGCCAGCAGCCAAGATGTCGTGGGATCCGGCTACACCTTC
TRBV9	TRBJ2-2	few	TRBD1	CASSVEQGATGELFF	TGTGCCAGCAGCGTAGAGCAGGGGGCAACCGGGGAGCTGTTTTTT
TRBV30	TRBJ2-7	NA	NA	CAWKGLPYEQYF	TGTGCCTGGAAGGGGCTCCCCTACGAGCAGTACTTC
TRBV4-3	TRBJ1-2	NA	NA	CASSQDPSLAANYGYTF	TGCGCCAGCAGCCAAGATCCCTCCCTGGCAGCTAACTATGGCTACACCTTC
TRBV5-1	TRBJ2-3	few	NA	CASSLRGVRTDTQYF	TGCGCCAGCAGCTTGAGAGGGGTCCGCACAGATACGCAGTATTTT
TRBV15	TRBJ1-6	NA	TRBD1	CATSLGQGDSPLHF	TGTGCCACCAGCTTGGGACAGGGTGATTCACCCCTCCACTTT
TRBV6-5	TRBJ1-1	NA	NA	CASRNTEAFF	TGTGCCAGCAGGAACACTGAAGCTTTCTTT
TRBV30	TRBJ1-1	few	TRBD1	CAWSGDSLTEAFF	TGTGCCTGGAGTGGGGACAGTCTAACTGAAGCTTTCTTT
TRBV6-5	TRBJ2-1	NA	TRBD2	CASSRTSGRNEQFF	TGTGCCAGCAGCCGAACTAGCGGGAGGAATGAGCAGTTCTTC
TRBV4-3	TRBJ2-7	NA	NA	CASSRHREGSYEQYF	TGCGCCAGCAGCCGCCACAGGGAGGGGTCCTACGAGCAGTACTTC
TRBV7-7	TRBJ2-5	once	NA	CASSLGRQETQYF	TGTGCTAGCAGCTTAGGACGGCAAGAGACCCAGTACTTC
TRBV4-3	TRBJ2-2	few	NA	CASSHSTANTGELFF	TGCGCCAGCAGCCACTCGACAGCTAACACCGGGGAGCTGTTTTTT
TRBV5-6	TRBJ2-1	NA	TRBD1	CASSLADRPYNEQFF	TGTGCCAGCAGCTTGGCGGACAGGCCCTACAATGAGCAGTTCTTC
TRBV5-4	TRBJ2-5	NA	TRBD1	CASSEGADLLIQTQYF	TGTGCCAGCAGCGAGGGGGCAGACCTTCTGATTCAGACCCAGTACTTC
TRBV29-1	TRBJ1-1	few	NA	CGTRETEVRAFF	TGCGGAACCAGGGAAACAGAAGTACGGGCTTTCTTT
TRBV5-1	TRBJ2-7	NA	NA	CASSPDSRMSEQYF	TGCGCCAGCAGCCCGGACAGCAGAATGAGTGAGCAGTACTTC
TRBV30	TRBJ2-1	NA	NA	CAWSATLQYNEQFF	TGTGCCTGGAGTGCTACACTTCAGTACAATGAGCAGTTCTTC
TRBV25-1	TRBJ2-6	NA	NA	CASRGPLSGANVLTF	TGTGCCAGCAGAGGACCCCTCTCTGGGGCCAACGTCCTGACTTTC
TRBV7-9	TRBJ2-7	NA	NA	CASSFHRARDYEQYF	TGTGCCAGCAGCTTTCACAGGGCCCGAGACTACGAGCAGTACTTC
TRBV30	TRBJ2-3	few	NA	CAWAVGDTQYF	TGTGCCTGGGCCGTTGGAGATACGCAGTATTTT
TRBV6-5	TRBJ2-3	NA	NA	CASKSGLHIVDTQYF	TGTGCCAGCAAGTCGGGCCTCCATATAGTAGATACGCAGTATTTT
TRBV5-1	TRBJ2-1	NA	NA	CASSFGVTDEQFF	TGCGCCAGCAGCTTCGGGGTAACCGATGAGCAGTTCTTC
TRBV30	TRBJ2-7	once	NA	CAWSVGGSYEQYF	TGTGCCTGGAGTGTAGGGGGCTCCTACGAGCAGTACTTC